These 8 T cell receptor beta chains came from one sample sequenced in a study of blood T cells in healthy people across ages. Using a J-beta primer mix together with a sample-barcoded 5' primer, a second PCR was run for about 6 to 12 cycles. MiXCR was run by TCRdb on the 5' RACE reads, yielding one entry per CDR3 protein. The top ten clones hold roughly an eighth of a sample with approximately 940,000 distinct CDR3 sequences, around 48% of them seen once. What was sequenced was blood. These receptors were taken from a man aged 25 to 40 in good health.

This clonotype was seen a few times. The CDR3 sequence: CASSQSPRGGLRTEAFF. CDR3 in DNA: TGCGCCAGCAGCCAGAGCCCAAGGGGGGGTCTTCGGACTGAAGCTTTCTTT. V gene TRBV4-1 combines with J gene TRBJ1-1, with TRBD1 as a possible D gene (6 bases). CDR1 is MGHRA, CDR2 YSYEKL, per germline. V dropped 3 bases and J dropped 5 bases, with 22 bases sitting between them. This CDR3 is built from 17 residues.

This clonotype was recorded a few times. The chain uses TRBV20-1 and TRBJ2-3; 10 bases are shared with TRBD2. J lost 4 bases, V lost 4 bases, and 2 bases had no gene match. The CDR3 length is 13 residues. Germline V CDR1 and CDR2: DFQATT, SNEGSKA (reference sequence). This CDR3 reads CSAKRGGSDTQYF. For the CDR3, the DNA is TGCAGTGCTAAGCGGGGGGGCTCAGATACGCAGTATTTT.

The J gene is TRBJ2-7, the V gene TRBV18, with D perhaps TRBD2 (7 bases). Trimming pared 3 bases from V and 5 bases from J, leaving 14 bases between. This CDR3 spans 14 amino acids. CDR1 and CDR2 (germline): KGHSH, LQKENI. CDR3 protein: CASSPLGGLDEQYF. CDR3 nucleotide sequence: TGTGCCAGCTCACCGTTGGGGGGGCTCGACGAGCAGTACTTC.

This clonotype was seen more than once but under ten times. The rearrangement links TRBV29-1 to TRBJ1-6; D unresolved. Deletions cut 4 bases from V and 7 bases from J, with 11 bases between. This CDR3 has 13 amino acids. Germline V gene data show CDR1 as SQVTM and CDR2 as ANQGSEA. The CDR3 here is CSVGLDPNSPLHF. DNA of the CDR3: TGCAGCGTTGGTCTAGACCCAAATTCACCCCTCCACTTT.

V and J are TRBV28 and TRBJ1-2; 9 nucleotides match TRBD1. This CDR3 is built from 16 residues. Trimming at V came to 5 bases and at J to 4 bases, leaving 11 bases not matched to a gene. CDR1 is MDHEN, CDR2 SYDVKM, per germline. The CDR3 region is CASSPLGQGNGYGYTF. The CDR3 nucleotides are TGTGCCAGCAGTCCGCTGGGACAGGGTAACGGCTATGGCTACACCTTC.

The chain has TRBV5-5 and TRBJ2-7; D gene ambiguous. CDR1 and CDR2 from the germline V gene are SGHKS and YYEKEE (reference sequence). Trimming took off 2 bases at V and 0 bases at J, with 12 bases between the two ends. The CDR3 covers 15 residues. The CDR3 DNA follows: TGTGCCAGCAGCTTAGTCCTGTCGAGCTCCTACGAGCAGTACTTC. Amino acids: CASSLVLSSSYEQYF.

In its sample, this clonotype was seen a few times. The rearrangement joins TRBV5-6 to TRBJ1-5; D may be TRBD1 (5 bases). V was pared by 0 bases and J by 5 bases, with 12 bases between. The length of the CDR3 is 15 residues. Germline V CDR1 and CDR2: SGHDT, YYEEEE. The CDR3 coding sequence is TGTGCCAGCAGCTTGGGCGGGGGGGTACATCAGCCCCAGCATTTT. Its protein is CASSLGGGVHQPQHF.

J is TRBJ2-4 and V is TRBV5-6; a weak D match, TRBD1 (6 bases). The CDR3 sequence is 13 residues long. Trimming left V 6 bases short and J 8 bases short, with 15 bases between. Germline CDR1 is SGHDT and CDR2 is YYEEEE. CDR3 region: CASTRDKSYIQYF. Here the CDR3 DNA reads TGTGCCAGCACCCGGGACAAAAGCTACATTCAGTACTTC. Supplemented by reference TRBV5-6 and TRBJ2-4, the full variable domain reads DAGVTQSPTHLIKTRGQQVTLRCSPKSGHDTVSWYQQALGQGPQFIFQYYEEEERQRGNFPDRFSGHQFPNYSSELNVNALLLGDSALYLCASTRDKSYIQYFGAGTRLSVL.